This T cell receptor beta chain was identified during a study of T-cell reconstitution after alpha-beta-depleted transplantation in children. Study results and caveats: In some patients, recipient T cells and intrathymic progenitors surviving conditioning explained high day-60 diversity. Expanded graft clones numbering several hundred reportedly gave rise to alpha-beta T cells about two months after transplant. One year post-transplant, T-cell counts and diversity were largely derived from T cells produced anew.

In regard to this clonotype: Its antigen is not identified.

It was with unique molecular identifiers that the TCRbeta library was prepared. MiXCR, applied by TCRdb to the PCR reads, yields one record per CDR3 protein. This sample has some 600,000 distinct CDR3 sequences, with about an eighth found just once. The input for sequencing was PBMCs, mostly from graft donor cells, taken 360 days after TCRalphabeta/CD19-depleted stem cell transplant. The sequence came from a male patient aged 10 to 17 who had a stem cell transplant for acute myeloid leukemia, so the T cells may come from the graft donor.

CDR3 protein: CASSQDGQVSEETQYF. The CDR3 nucleotides read TGCGCCAGCAGCCAAGATGGACAGGTGTCCGAAGAGACCCAGTACTTC. The chain has TRBV4-3 and TRBJ2-5; 7 positions match TRBD1. From germline, CDR1 is LGHNA and CDR2 YSLEER. With 0 bases clipped from V and 3 bases from J, the junction kept 7 bases outside the gene matches. This CDR3 region has 16 residues.